The 27 T cell receptor beta chains presented below share a single source sample, sequenced in a study of molecular identifiers for immune sequencing clone quantification. TCRdb ran MiXCR on the PCR reads and lists one entry per CDR3 protein. This table has 400,000 to 600,000 distinct CDR3 sequences, over 20% appearing once. Sequencing used naive CD8+ T cells from blood, with Jurkat cell RNA spiked in. Subset reported: FACS-sorted CD8+CD4-CCR7+CD45RA+ naive T cells. The receptors come from a human donor in good health. Some libraries in this study had Jurkat cell RNA spiked in.

This clonotype showed up many times. The chain joins TRBV9 to TRBJ2-3; 8 bases are shared with TRBD2. CDR3 length: 15 residues. The V gene end was trimmed by 6 bases and the J gene end by 2 bases; junction bases not matched to a gene: 8. Germline lookup yields CDR1 SGDLS and CDR2 YYNGEE. DNA of the CDR3: TGTGCCAGCAACCCCGGGACTAGTCCCACAGATACGCAGTATTTT. The encoded protein is CASNPGTSPTDTQYF.

This clonotype was counted ten times or more. V and J are TRBV2 and TRBJ1-1; D gene ambiguous. V was shortened by 6 bases and J by 1 base, with 15 bases between the two germline ends. The germline gives CDR1 SNHLY, CDR2 FYNNEI. The CDR3 length is 15 residues. The CDR3 DNA sequence: TGTGCCAGCAGCCTTACGACACATTCGAACACTGAAGCTTTCTTT. Protein product: CASSLTTHSNTEAFF.

CDR3 region: CASSFRESSYNEQFF. In DNA, the CDR3 is TGTGCCAGCAGTTTCCGGGAGAGCTCCTACAATGAGCAGTTCTTC. This chain joins TRBV27 and TRBJ2-1, with TRBD2 as a possible D gene (6 bases). There are 15 residues in the CDR3. Trimming removed 3 bases at V and 0 bases at J, with 9 bases between. Germline values: CDR1 MNHEY, CDR2 SMNVEV (reference sequence).

Many counts were recorded for this clonotype. This chain connects TRBV9 to TRBJ2-3; 10 bases are a match to TRBD2. The CDR3 has 15 residues. Germline V gives CDR1 SGDLS, CDR2 YYNGEE. The V segment lost 5 bases and the J segment 2 bases; nucleotides outside the gene matches: 5. DNA of the CDR3: TGTGCCAGCAGTCCCGGACTAGCGGACACAGATACGCAGTATTTT. It is translated as CASSPGLADTDTQYF.

This clonotype was recorded only once. Germline is not matched at one junction end, which may reflect a read error. This chain joins TRBV27 and TRBJ2-1; the match to TRBD2 covers 7 bases. The CDR3 is 15 amino acids. Germline lookup yields CDR1 MNHEY and CDR2 SMNVEV (reference sequence). In DNA form, the CDR3 reads TGTGCCAGCAGTGCGTTCAGCGGGGCCTACAATGGGCAGTTCTTC. Protein product: CASSAFSGAYNGQFF.

This clonotype occurred many times. V is TRBV7-9 and J is TRBJ2-3; TRBD1 aligns across 10 bases. The CDR3 extends over 15 amino acids. With 4 bases clipped from V and 5 bases from J, the junction kept 6 bases outside the gene matches. Germline V CDR1 and CDR2: SEHNR, FQNEAQ (reference sequence). CDR3 sequence: CASSYRQGAGDTQYF. CDR3 DNA sequence: TGTGCCAGCAGCTACCGACAGGGGGCAGGAGATACGCAGTATTTT.

This clonotype was found many times. This chain connects TRBV25-1 to TRBJ2-7, with a weak D call TRBD2 (7 bases). CDR1 and CDR2 (germline): MGHDK, SYGVNS. The CDR3 sequence is 15 residues long. V was clipped by 1 base and J by 2 bases, with 12 bases between them. This CDR3 is CASSESLGGPYEQYF. The CDR3 nucleotides are TGTGCCAGCAGTGAATCCCTGGGGGGGCCCTACGAGCAGTACTTC.

The chain employs TRBV4-1 and TRBJ2-7; 7 bases fit TRBD2. V dropped 4 bases and J dropped 0; count of bases not matched to a gene: 9. The CDR3 loop spans 16 amino acids. Per germline, CDR1 MGHRA and CDR2 YSYEKL. CDR3 DNA sequence: TGCGCCAGCAGCCCGTCGGGGCGGGGGAGCTCCTACGAGCAGTACTTC. Translated: CASSPSGRGSSYEQYF.

A remark on this clonotype: This sequence may be a read error, since a much larger clone differs from it by one base. The chain is built from TRBV29-1 and TRBJ2-3, with 7 bases aligning to TRBD2. Germline assignment: CDR1 SQVTM and CDR2 ANQGSEA. The CDR3 consists of 16 residues. The J segment lost 2 bases and the V segment lost 1 base, leaving 9 bases of the junction unmatched. The CDR3 coding sequence is TGCAGCGTTGAAGTCACCCTAGCGGAGACCACAGATACGCAGTATTTT. It encodes CSVEVTLAETTDTQYF.

Regarding this clonotype: A read error may be the cause here, since a much bigger clone is one base away. This rearrangement joins TRBV2 to TRBJ1-5; D perhaps matches TRBD1 (6 bases). The V gene's germline CDR1 is SNHLY and CDR2 FYNNEI. The CDR3 runs to 15 residues. The CDR3 region is CASSALPGDNRPQHF. CDR3 in DNA: TGTGCCAGCAGTGCACTACCAGGGGACAATCGGCCCCAGCATTTT.

This clonotype was observed a few times. V gene TRBV2 combines with J gene TRBJ2-7, with 10 bases identical to TRBD1. Trimming took 3 bases from V and 4 from J; bases not matched to a gene: 3. The CDR3 consists of 14 residues. The germline gives CDR1 SNHLY, CDR2 FYNNEI. CDR3 in DNA: TGTGCCAGCAGTGAGACAGGGGGCTGGTACGAGCAGTACTTC. It is translated as CASSETGGWYEQYF.

As to this clonotype: No conserved phenylalanine or tryptophan ends this CDR3, so it is likely a read error. The V and J genes are TRBV7-9 and TRBJ2-7, with D uncertain. Trimming took off 5 bases at V and 2 bases at J, with 7 bases between the two ends. The germline V gene encodes CDR1 SEHNR and CDR2 FQNEAQ (reference sequence). The CDR3 contains 12 residues. CDR3 in amino acids: CASSTTTYEQYL. The DNA of the CDR3 is TGTGCCAGCAGCACTACTACCTACGAGCAGTACCTC.

This clonotype was counted ten times or more. CDR3 protein: CASSQMEGAYEQYF. The CDR3 DNA reads as TGCGCCAGCAGCCAAATGGAGGGGGCCTACGAGCAGTACTTC. This chain links TRBV4-1 with TRBJ2-7; D is possibly TRBD1 or TRBD2 (6 bases each). The V end lost 2 bases, the J end lost 2 bases, and 10 bases lay between the germline ends. Germline CDR1 reads MGHRA; CDR2 reads YSYEKL. The CDR3 extends over 14 amino acids.

Of note for this clonotype: A much bigger clone sits one base away, suggesting this may be a read error. The chain recombines TRBV7-9 with TRBJ2-3; D gene unclear. CDR1 and CDR2 (germline): SEHNR, FQNEAQ (reference sequence). The CDR3 runs 15 residues. Trimming took 7 bases from V and 6 from J, leaving 20 bases between them. As DNA, the CDR3 is TGTGCCAGCAACTCAAGGGTTGGGTTGTCCGATACGCAGTATTTT. Translating it yields CASNSRVGLSDTQYF.

This clonotype was seen repeatedly, ten times or more. The V and J genes are TRBV29-1 and TRBJ1-2; the D gene is possibly TRBD1 (5 bases). V was clipped by 4 bases and J by 8 bases, with 14 bases between them. The length of the CDR3 is 12 residues. The germline V gene has CDR1 SQVTM and CDR2 ANQGSEA. CDR3 amino acids: CSVGDSSRGYTF. The CDR3 bases are TGCAGCGTTGGAGACAGTTCTCGCGGCTACACCTTC.

This clonotype has only a few counts. V and J are TRBV7-8 and TRBJ2-3; 9 bases are shared with TRBD2. The CDR3 loop spans 14 amino acids. V trimming: 7 bases; J trimming: 8 bases; junction bases outside the gene matches: 10. The germline V gene encodes CDR1 SGHVS and CDR2 FQNEAQ. In nucleotides, the CDR3 is TGTGCCAGCATCCCCGGGACTAGCAGGGGTACGCAGTATTTT. This translates into CASIPGTSRGTQYF.

This clonotype was found a few times. The chain employs TRBV6-2 or TRBV6-3 and TRBJ2-3, with 11 bases fitting TRBD2. CDR1 MNHEY and CDR2 SVGEGT come from the germline V gene. With 5 bases clipped from V and 4 bases from J, the junction kept 5 bases outside the gene matches. The CDR3 totals 15 residues. The CDR3 sequence is CASSVLAGGADTQYF. As DNA, the CDR3 is TGTGCCAGCAGTGTCCTAGCGGGGGGAGCAGATACGCAGTATTTT.

For this clonotype: Possible read error: a much larger clone is one base away. CDR3 sequence: CSARWPSVTYERYF. The DNA for the CDR3 is TGCAGTGCTCGTTGGCCTAGCGTAACCTACGAGCGGTACTTC. The chain uses TRBV20-1 and TRBJ2-7; D might be TRBD2 (6 bases). Germline V lookup: CDR1 DFQATT, CDR2 SNEGSKA (reference sequence). The CDR3 is made up of 14 amino acids.

This clonotype occurred many times. V is TRBV12-3 or TRBV12-4 and J is TRBJ2-5; 8 nucleotides agree with TRBD1. The CDR3 consists of 16 residues. V dropped 5 bases and J dropped 3; count of bases not matched to a gene: 11. The CDR3 reads CASSPSWDRSEETQYF. The CDR3 nucleotides are TGTGCCAGCAGTCCCTCTTGGGACAGGTCAGAAGAGACCCAGTACTTC.

The chain links TRBV20-1 to TRBJ2-1; 8 bases line up with TRBD1. The CDR3 runs to 16 residues. After removal of 4 bases from V and 1 base from J, the junction contained 9 bases not matched to a gene. Germline V gene lookup returns CDR1 DFQATT and CDR2 SNEGSKA (reference sequence). CDR3 bases: TGCAGTGCTACCTCGGACAGGGTGGAGTCCTACAATGAGCAGTTCTTC. Translating gives CSATSDRVESYNEQFF.

The chain couples TRBV6-2 or TRBV6-3 to TRBJ2-5; the D gene is possibly TRBD2 (5 bases). The V and J ends lost 2 bases and 2 bases respectively, with 12 bases between them. The length of the CDR3 is 15 residues. From germline, CDR1 is MNHEY and CDR2 SVGEGT. Here the CDR3 reads CASSYPISGQETQYF. Here the CDR3 DNA reads TGTGCCAGCAGTTACCCTATATCGGGGCAAGAGACCCAGTACTTC.

V gene TRBV19 combines with J gene TRBJ2-1; TRBD2 is a possible D gene (7 bases). The germline gives CDR1 LNHDA, CDR2 SQIVND (reference sequence). Trimming removed 1 base from V and 8 bases from J, with 12 bases in between. The CDR3 is 14 amino acids. Here the CDR3 reads CASSIGGGSDEQFF. The CDR3 DNA reads as TGTGCCAGTAGTATAGGGGGGGGCAGCGATGAGCAGTTCTTC.

The chain couples TRBV7-9 to TRBJ1-6, with a weak D call TRBD1 (5 bases). V dropped 4 bases and J dropped 8 bases, with 18 bases sitting between them. CDR1 and CDR2 from the germline V gene are SEHNR and FQNEAQ (reference sequence). There are 16 residues in the CDR3. The CDR3: CASSSSRGGEDSPLHF. CDR3 coding DNA: TGTGCCAGCAGCTCATCCCGTGGGGGAGAAGATTCACCCCTCCACTTT. The full variable domain, in which reference TRBV7-9 and TRBJ1-6 provide the parts outside the CDR3, is DTGVSQNPRHKITKRGQNVTFRCDPISEHNRLYWYRQTLGQGPEFLTYFQNEAQLEKSRLLSDRFSAERPKGSFSTLEIQRTEQGDSAMYLCASSSSRGGEDSPLHFGNGTRLTVT.

This clonotype turned up a few times. This chain joins TRBV10-3 and TRBJ1-5, with TRBD1 as a possible D gene (5 bases). The V and J ends lost 0 bases and 0 bases respectively, with 6 bases between them. CDR1 ENHRY and CDR2 SYGVKD come from the germline V gene. This CDR3 region has 15 residues. Here the CDR3 reads CAISESRDSNQPQHF. The CDR3 region has the DNA TGTGCCATCAGTGAGTCCAGGGATAGCAATCAGCCCCAGCATTTT.

This clonotype has only a few counts. V gene TRBV6-2 or TRBV6-3 combines with J gene TRBJ1-2; 7 bases align to TRBD1. V was pared by 2 bases and J by 4 bases, with 13 bases of the junction left unmatched. The CDR3 runs 17 residues. In germline, CDR1 is MNHEY, CDR2 SVGEGT. The CDR3 is CASSYTSSGTELYGYTF. The CDR3 nucleotides read TGTGCCAGCAGTTACACTAGTTCCGGGACAGAACTCTATGGCTACACCTTC.

As for this clonotype: A much larger clone lies a single base off, so this may be a read error. J is TRBJ1-5 and V is TRBV19; D remains ambiguous. Between the trimmed V and J ends, which lost 2 bases and 0 bases, there was a span of 8 bases. The germline V gene encodes CDR1 LNHDA and CDR2 SQIVND (reference sequence). CDR3 length: 15 residues. CDR3 DNA sequence: TGTGCCAGTAGTATAACAGAGCATAGCAATCAGCCCCAGCATTTT. Translation: CASSITEHSNQPQHF.

This chain links TRBV14 with TRBJ2-1, with 9 positions matching TRBD2. Germline-derived CDR1 and CDR2 are SGHDN and FVKESK. Germline trimming cut 2 bases from V and 5 bases from J; bases unmatched to any gene: 7. The CDR3 runs to 16 residues. The CDR3 DNA reads as TGTGCCAGCAGCCAACCGGGACTAGCATTCAACAATGAGCAGTTCTTC. Translated: CASSQPGLAFNNEQFF.